The 16 T cell receptor beta chains in this list originate from one sample, sequenced in a study of blood T cell repertoires in COVID-19. Profiled with immunoSEQ multiplex PCR; TCRdb holds only in-frame clones, not every one. Of 210,000 or so clones in the sample, 88% were seen once. Material: peripheral blood. The receptor source for this set is a woman aged 55 to 70 with acute or convalescent COVID-19.

The genes are TRBV7-9 and TRBJ1-2; possibly TRBD1 for D (6 bases). CDR1 and CDR2 (germline): SEHNR, FQNEAQ (reference sequence). V lost 5 bases and J lost 3, with 25 bases in between. This CDR3 region has 18 residues. The CDR3 region is CASSQLGGSRMRDYGYTF. The CDR3 DNA is TGTGCCAGCAGCCAACTAGGGGGTTCTAGGATGCGGGACTATGGCTACACCTTC. Complete variable domain (other parts from reference TRBV7-9 and TRBJ1-2): DTGVSQNPRHKITKRGQNVTFRCDPISEHNRLYWYRQTLGQGPEFLTYFQNEAQLEKSRLLSDRFSAERPKGSFSTLEIQRTEQGDSAMYLCASSQLGGSRMRDYGYTFGSGTRLTVV.

This chain uses TRBV30 with TRBJ1-5; TRBD1 matches at 7 bases. The germline CDR1 and CDR2 sequences are GTSNPN and SVGIG (reference sequence). The CDR3 consists of 16 residues. The V and J ends lost 1 base and 2 bases, in that order; junction bases with no gene match: 8. CDR3 sequence: CAWSGGWTGGNQPQHF. For the CDR3, the DNA is TGTGCCTGGAGTGGAGGGTGGACAGGAGGCAATCAGCCCCAGCATTTT.

The chain links TRBV12-3 or TRBV12-4 to TRBJ2-7; D unclear. The CDR3 runs to 12 residues. V lost 4 bases to trimming and J lost 0 bases, with 4 bases between them. CDR3 protein: CASSSSSYEQYF. CDR3 in DNA: TGTGCCAGCAGTTCGAGCTCCTACGAGCAGTACTTC.

CDR3 nucleotide sequence: TGTGCCACCAGACAGGGTGACCAGCCCCAGCATTTT. This sequence encodes CATRQGDQPQHF. V gene TRBV25-1 combines with J gene TRBJ1-5; 7 nucleotides line up with TRBD1. The CDR3 sequence is 12 residues long. The V segment lost 10 bases and the J segment 7 bases; nucleotides outside the gene matches: 7. Germline V gene sequence: CDR1 MGHDK, CDR2 SYGVNS.

V is TRBV7-8 and J is TRBJ2-7; D possibly corresponds to TRBD1 (6 bases). CDR1 is SGHVS, CDR2 FQNEAQ, per germline. This CDR3 contains 15 residues. V lost 5 bases to trimming and J lost 3 bases, with 17 bases between them. The CDR3 protein is CASSTFRDKLYEQYF. The CDR3 DNA reads TGTGCCAGCAGCACCTTCCGGGACAAGCTCTACGAGCAGTACTTC.

The chain recombines TRBV19 with TRBJ1-5, with 9 bases aligning to TRBD1. The CDR3 contains 14 residues. Germline V gene data show CDR1 as LNHDA and CDR2 as SQIVND (reference sequence). The V segment lost 10 bases and the J segment 7 bases; nucleotides outside the gene matches: 11. The DNA of the CDR3 is TGTGCCACCAAACCGGGACAGGGCTTGCAGCCCCAGCATTTT. Residues: CATKPGQGLQPQHF.

CDR3 region: CASRTGGAGYGYTF. The CDR3 DNA is TGTGCCAGCAGAACAGGGGGCGCTGGCTATGGCTACACCTTC. J is TRBJ1-2 and V is TRBV6-5, with 9 nucleotides matching TRBD1. There are 14 residues in the CDR3. V was clipped by 6 bases and J by 4 bases; unmatched bases: 6. The germline V gene encodes CDR1 MNHEY and CDR2 SVGAGI.

The chain uses TRBV5-1 and TRBJ1-1; possibly TRBD1 for D (6 bases). This CDR3 is built from 13 residues. The ends were cut back, 1 base at V and 4 bases at J, with 8 bases in the middle. In germline, CDR1 is SGHRS, CDR2 YFSETQ. CDR3 DNA sequence: TGCGCCAGCAGCTTGCAGGGGTCCACTGAAGCTTTCTTT. It codes for CASSLQGSTEAFF. The full variable domain, with the rest looked up from reference TRBV5-1 and TRBJ1-1, is KAGVTQTPRYLIKTRGQQVTLSCSPISGHRSVSWYQQTPGQGLQFLFEYFSETQRNKGNFPGRFSGRQFSNSRSEMNVSTLELGDSALYLCASSLQGSTEAFFGQGTRLTVV.

The rearrangement uses TRBV6-2 or TRBV6-3 and TRBJ2-1; D remains unclear. The CDR3 extends over 10 amino acids. Germline V CDR1 and CDR2: MNHEY, SVGEGT. V dropped 5 bases and J dropped 7 bases, with 3 bases sitting between them. CDR3 in amino acids: CASSHNEQFF. Written as DNA, the CDR3 is TGTGCCAGCAGTCATAATGAGCAGTTCTTC.

Only a few counts were recorded for this clone. This chain links TRBV10-3 with TRBJ2-3; TRBD1 aligns across 9 bases. V was clipped by 4 bases and J by 5 bases; unmatched bases: 7. Germline CDR1 ENHRY, CDR2 SYGVKD. This CDR3 region has 15 residues. The CDR3 region has the DNA TGTGCCATCAGTGGTCTGGGACAGGGTATAGATACGCAGTATTTT. Its translation is CAISGLGQGIDTQYF.

V and J are TRBV9 and TRBJ1-4, with 7 bases matching TRBD1. V gave up 3 bases and J gave up 7 bases; unmatched junction bases: 6. Germline V gene sequence: CDR1 SGDLS, CDR2 YYNGEE. CDR3 length: 14 residues. Here the CDR3 reads CASSATGRTEKLFF. The CDR3 DNA follows: TGTGCCAGCAGCGCGACAGGGCGGACTGAAAAACTGTTTTTT.

This clone was seen only once. J is TRBJ2-1 and V is TRBV6-1, with 12 bases fitting TRBD2. The CDR3 sequence is 15 residues long. The V and J ends lost 6 bases and 8 bases, in that order; junction bases with no gene match: 8. The V gene's germline CDR1 is MNHNS and CDR2 SASEGT. CDR3: CASRATSGSGHEQFF. The CDR3 coding sequence is TGTGCCAGCAGGGCGACTAGCGGGAGTGGACATGAGCAGTTCTTC.

The chain employs TRBV19 and TRBJ1-5; D is uncertain. Germline V gene sequence: CDR1 LNHDA, CDR2 SQIVND (reference sequence). CDR3 length equals 15 residues. Trimming removed 1 base at V and 2 bases at J, with 9 bases between. CDR3 sequence: CASSIGRGRNQPQHF. The CDR3 region has the DNA TGTGCCAGTAGTATAGGCCGAGGGCGCAATCAGCCCCAGCATTTT.

The chain couples TRBV19 to TRBJ1-5; no clear D. V lost 1 base and J 1 base, leaving 8 bases between the germline ends. The V gene's germline CDR1 is LNHDA and CDR2 SQIVND (reference sequence). The CDR3 has 15 residues. Written as DNA, the CDR3 is TGTGCCAGTAGTATAGGAGGGTTGAGCAATCAGCCCCAGCATTTT. Translating gives CASSIGGLSNQPQHF.

This chain uses TRBV7-9 with TRBJ1-3; D is uncertain. CDR1 is SEHNR, CDR2 FQNEAQ, per germline (reference sequence). This CDR3 has 16 residues. The V gene lost 1 base and the J gene lost 0 bases, with 10 bases spanning the gap. The CDR3 bases are TGTGCCAGCAGCTTAGTAAGGAGTAGCTCTGGAAACACCATATATTTT. Protein sequence: CASSLVRSSSGNTIYF.

This clone was recorded only once. The chain recombines TRBV2 with TRBJ1-2, with 11 bases fitting TRBD1. There are 14 residues in the CDR3. V was clipped by 6 bases and J by 4 bases; unmatched bases: 4. Germline V gene sequence: CDR1 SNHLY, CDR2 FYNNEI. Here the CDR3 DNA reads TGTGCCAGCAGACCGGACAGGGGGCTCTATGGCTACACCTTC. Protein sequence: CASRPDRGLYGYTF.